The sequence of this TCR beta chain was determined in a study of blood T cell repertoires in COVID-19 (dated by TCRdb to 2018 to 2020). Turning to the overall study: Collaborator samples came from the United States, Italy and Spain and covered acute and convalescent phases of COVID-19. Sample metadata almost always included a de-identified subject ID, COVID-19 status, age in years and sex. The material from the prospective study consisted of cDNA or gDNA derived from T cells, B-cell-depleted T cells, or PBMCs. Where available, HLA class I and class II types were obtained from metadata supplied by the sample provider rather than from assay-based typing. Deeply sampled blood TCRbeta repertoires from subjects exposed to, actively infected with, or recovered from COVID-19 were included in the dataset. A freely available public database, intended as a resource for researchers studying the immune response to SARS-CoV-2, is where the repertoires were released. The samples were drawn from the first 160 participants of the ongoing ImmuneRACE study and from under 1,500 subjects provided by 6 global collaborators.

TCRbeta CDR3 regions were amplified from genomic DNA using the immunoSEQ Assay, a bias-controlled multiplex PCR. In the original analysis: Nucleated cell counts per sample were estimated from amplification of reference gene primers within the assay. To quantify the absolute abundance of each unique TCRbeta CDR3 rearrangement, sequence reads were collapsed and filtered. For each sample, productive Simpson clonality was calculated as the square root of Simpson's diversity index across productive rearrangements. Imported from immuneACCESS, the table was reduced by TCRdb to in-frame sequences with V and J called. These copies leave out some clones; in studies compared against another copy, an unresolved V gene accounts for under half, and the cause of the remainder is not known. V, J and clone size are those of that table, while D and trimming were read from the DNA. Recorded for this sample are roughly 340,000 clones; 89% of them occurred a single time. The ten largest clonotypes hold 3% of the sample.

Results and caveats for the whole study, not just this receptor: Clinical and demographic metadata were provided uncurated, with the amount varying by source and participant.

The CDR1 and CDR2 encoded by the germline V gene (reference sequence) are LNHDA and SQIVND. V is pared back by 8 bases and J by 5 bases, with 18 bases lying between the germline termini. The CDR3 runs 14 amino acids, cysteine and phenylalanine included. Just the 42-base CDR3 DNA is kept, in frame starting at base 1. Points on this clone: This receptor's antigen is unknown. Per-base quality was not reported, and no clone a single base away is much larger than it.

One collaborating source in Seattle enrolled patients while the patients were actively infected and followed the patients over time throughout the course of disease. The collaborating institutions used their own protocols to collect whole blood in K2EDTA tubes. For TCRbeta analysis, collaborator samples were shipped as frozen whole blood, as isolated PBMCs, or as DNA extracted from either sample type. The clonotype was recovered from a woman in her twenties or thirties with COVID-19, enrolled during active disease. The rearrangement combines TRBV19 with TRBJ1-1, with TRBD1 as a weak D call on 6 bases. Sequencing input: peripheral blood. The CDR3 region reads CASHVRGGYTEAFF. The DNA sequence is as follows: TGTGCCAGTCACGTGAGGGGGGGCTATACTGAAGCTTTCTTT.